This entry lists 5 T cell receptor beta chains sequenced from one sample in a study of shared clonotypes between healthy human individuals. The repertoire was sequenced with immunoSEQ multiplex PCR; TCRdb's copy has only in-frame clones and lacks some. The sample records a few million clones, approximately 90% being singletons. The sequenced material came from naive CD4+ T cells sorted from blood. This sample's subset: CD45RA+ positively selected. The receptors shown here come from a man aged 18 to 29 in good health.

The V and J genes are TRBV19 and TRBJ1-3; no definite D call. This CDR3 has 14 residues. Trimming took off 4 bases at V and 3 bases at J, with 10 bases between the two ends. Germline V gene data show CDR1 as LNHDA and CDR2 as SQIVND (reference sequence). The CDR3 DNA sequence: TGTGCCAGTAGTACCCCGGGCAATGGAAACACCATATATTTT. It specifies CASSTPGNGNTIYF.

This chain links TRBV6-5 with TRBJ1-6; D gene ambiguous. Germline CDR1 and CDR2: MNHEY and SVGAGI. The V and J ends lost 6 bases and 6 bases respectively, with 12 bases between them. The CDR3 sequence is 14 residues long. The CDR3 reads CASSTGVANSPLHF. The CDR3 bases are TGTGCCAGCAGCACCGGGGTAGCTAATTCACCCCTCCACTTT.

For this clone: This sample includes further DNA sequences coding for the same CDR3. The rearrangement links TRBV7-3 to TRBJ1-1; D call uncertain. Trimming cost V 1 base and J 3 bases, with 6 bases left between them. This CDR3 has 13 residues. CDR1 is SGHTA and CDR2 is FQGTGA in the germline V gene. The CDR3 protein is CASSLSGDTEAFF. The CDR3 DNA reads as TGTGCCAGCAGCTTAAGTGGGGACACTGAAGCTTTCTTT.

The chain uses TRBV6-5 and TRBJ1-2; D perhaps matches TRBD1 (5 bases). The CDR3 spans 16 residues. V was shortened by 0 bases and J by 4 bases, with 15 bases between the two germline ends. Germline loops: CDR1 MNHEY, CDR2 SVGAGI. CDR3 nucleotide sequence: TGTGCCAGCAGTTACTCGACGACTTCGGGACCCTATGGCTACACCTTC. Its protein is CASSYSTTSGPYGYTF.

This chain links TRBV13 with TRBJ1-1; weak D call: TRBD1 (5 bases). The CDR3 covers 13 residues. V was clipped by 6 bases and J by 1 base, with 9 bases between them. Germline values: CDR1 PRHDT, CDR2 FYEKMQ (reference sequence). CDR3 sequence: CASRRQGNTEAFF. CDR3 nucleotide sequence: TGTGCCAGCAGAAGGCAGGGGAACACTGAAGCTTTCTTT. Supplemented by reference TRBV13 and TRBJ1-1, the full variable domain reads AAGVIQSPRHLIKEKRETATLKCYPIPRHDTVYWYQQGPGQDPQFLISFYEKMQSDKGSIPDRFSAQQFSDYHSELNMSSLELGDSALYFCASRRQGNTEAFFGQGTRLTVV.